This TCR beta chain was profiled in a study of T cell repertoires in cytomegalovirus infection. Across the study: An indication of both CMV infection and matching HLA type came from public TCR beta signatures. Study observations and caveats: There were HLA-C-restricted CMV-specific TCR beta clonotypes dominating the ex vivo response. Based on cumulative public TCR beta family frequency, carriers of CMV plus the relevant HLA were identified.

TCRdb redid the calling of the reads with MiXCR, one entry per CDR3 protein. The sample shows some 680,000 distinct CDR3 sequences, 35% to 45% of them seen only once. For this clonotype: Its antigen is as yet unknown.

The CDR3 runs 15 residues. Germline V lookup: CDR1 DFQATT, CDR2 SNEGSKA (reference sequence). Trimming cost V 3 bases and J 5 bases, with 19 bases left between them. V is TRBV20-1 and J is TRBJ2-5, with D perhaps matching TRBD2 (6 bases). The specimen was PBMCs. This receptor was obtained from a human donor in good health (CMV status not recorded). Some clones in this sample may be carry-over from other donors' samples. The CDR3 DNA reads TGCAGTGCTAGGATGTTTGCGGGGCCTATGGAGACCCAGTACTTC. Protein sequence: CSARMFAGPMETQYF.